Shown below are 7 T cell receptor beta chains from a single sample sequenced in a study of identical twins. TCRdb independently ran MiXCR on the 5' RACE reads; one entry per CDR3 protein. The table has some 560,000 distinct CDR3 sequences, 9.6% seen once. The data also belong to a second study, concerning yellow fever vaccine responses in identical twins.

Sequencing was performed on PBMCs. These receptors were collected from a woman aged 18-29 years in good health.

The rearrangement links TRBV9 to TRBJ2-7, with 11 bases lining up with TRBD2. V lost 0 bases and J lost 2; bases outside the gene matches: 10. The CDR3 runs to 18 residues. In germline, CDR1 is SGDLS, CDR2 YYNGEE. The CDR3, as DNA: TGTGCCAGCAGCGTAGCTATCTCCGGGACTAGCGGCACCTACGAGCAGTACTTC. Its translation: CASSVAISGTSGTYEQYF. Filled out from reference TRBV9 and TRBJ2-7, the complete variable domain reads DSGVTQTPKHLITATGQRVTLRCSPRSGDLSVYWYQQSLDQGLQFLIQYYNGEERAKGNILERFSAQQFPDLHSELNLSSLELGDSALYFCASSVAISGTSGTYEQYFGPGTRLTVT.

This clonotype was counted ten times or more. This chain joins TRBV10-2 and TRBJ2-3; D perhaps matches TRBD2 (6 bases). From germline, CDR1 is WSHSY and CDR2 SAAADI. Trimming left V 5 bases short and J 3 bases short, with 9 bases between. The CDR3 is 13 amino acids. This CDR3 reads CASSMGGTDTQYF. CDR3 DNA sequence: TGCGCCAGCAGTATGGGGGGAACAGATACGCAGTATTTT.

This clonotype came up a few times. The chain is built from TRBV7-9 and TRBJ2-1; 9 bases line up with TRBD1. From germline, CDR1 is SEHNR and CDR2 FQNEAQ (reference sequence). This CDR3 has 15 residues. Germline trimming cut 3 bases from V and 8 bases from J; bases unmatched to any gene: 8. CDR3 in amino acids: CASSLRDRVFDEQFF. The CDR3, as DNA: TGTGCCAGCAGCTTGAGGGACAGGGTCTTCGATGAGCAGTTCTTC.

The chain carries TRBV11-2 and TRBJ2-7; D is uncertain. CDR3 length equals 13 residues. Germline CDR1 and CDR2: SGHAT and FQNNGV. V was trimmed by 1 base and J by 7 bases, leaving 11 bases between them. The CDR3 nucleotides are TGTGCCAGCAGCTTAGGAAGTGCCTTGGAGCAGTACTTC. This sequence encodes CASSLGSALEQYF.

The genes are TRBV18 and TRBJ2-1; 14 bases map to TRBD2. The CDR3 spans 15 residues. After removal of 3 bases from V and 10 bases from J, the junction contained 5 bases not matched to a gene. CDR1 is KGHSH, CDR2 LQKENI, per germline. In DNA, the CDR3 is TGTGCCAGCTCACCGCCGGGACTAGCGGGAGCCGAGCAGTTCTTC. Translating it yields CASSPPGLAGAEQFF.

This clonotype was seen more than once but under ten times. V gene TRBV19 combines with J gene TRBJ1-5; D might be TRBD1 (5 bases). V lost 5 bases and J lost 0, with 14 bases in between. Germline V lookup: CDR1 LNHDA, CDR2 SQIVND (reference sequence). This CDR3 is built from 16 residues. CDR3 sequence (DNA): TGTGCCAGTAGTGGTACCGGGACTTCTAGCAATCAGCCCCAGCATTTT. Translation gives CASSGTGTSSNQPQHF.

This clonotype was found a few times. V usage is TRBV10-3 and J usage is TRBJ2-3; no reliable D call. Trimming pared 7 bases from V and 1 base from J, leaving 9 bases between. The length of the CDR3 is 13 residues. CDR1 ENHRY and CDR2 SYGVKD come from the germline V gene. CDR3 protein: CAINTDRTDTQYF. The CDR3 bases are TGTGCCATCAATACAGACCGCACAGATACGCAGTATTTT.